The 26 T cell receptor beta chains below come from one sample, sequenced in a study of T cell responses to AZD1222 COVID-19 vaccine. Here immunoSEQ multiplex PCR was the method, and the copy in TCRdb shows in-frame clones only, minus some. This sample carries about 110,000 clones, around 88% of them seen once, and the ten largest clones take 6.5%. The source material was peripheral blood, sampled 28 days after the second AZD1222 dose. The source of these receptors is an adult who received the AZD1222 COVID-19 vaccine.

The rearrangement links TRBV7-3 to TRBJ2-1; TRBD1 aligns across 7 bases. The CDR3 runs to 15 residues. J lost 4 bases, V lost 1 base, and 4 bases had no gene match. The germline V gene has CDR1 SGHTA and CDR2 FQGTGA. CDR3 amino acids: CASSLSRGSYNEQFF. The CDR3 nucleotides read TGTGCCAGCAGCTTAAGCAGGGGGAGTTACAATGAGCAGTTCTTC.

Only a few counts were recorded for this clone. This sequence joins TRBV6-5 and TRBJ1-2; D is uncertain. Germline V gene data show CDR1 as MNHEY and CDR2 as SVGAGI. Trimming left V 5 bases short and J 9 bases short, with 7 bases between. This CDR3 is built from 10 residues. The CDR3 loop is CASSRSSYTF. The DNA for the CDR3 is TGTGCCAGCAGTCGGTCAAGCTACACCTTC.

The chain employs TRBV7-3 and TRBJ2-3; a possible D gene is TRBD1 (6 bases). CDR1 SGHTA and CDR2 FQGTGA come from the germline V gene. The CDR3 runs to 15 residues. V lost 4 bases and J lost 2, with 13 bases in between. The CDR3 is CASSSGVGHTDTQYF. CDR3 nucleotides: TGTGCCAGCAGCTCAGGGGTGGGTCACACAGATACGCAGTATTTT. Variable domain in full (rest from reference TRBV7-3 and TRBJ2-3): GAGVSQTPSNKVTEKGKYVELRCDPISGHTALYWYRQSLGQGPEFLIYFQGTGAADDSGLPNDRFFAVRPEGSVSTLKIQRTERGDSAVYLCASSSGVGHTDTQYFGPGTRLTVL.

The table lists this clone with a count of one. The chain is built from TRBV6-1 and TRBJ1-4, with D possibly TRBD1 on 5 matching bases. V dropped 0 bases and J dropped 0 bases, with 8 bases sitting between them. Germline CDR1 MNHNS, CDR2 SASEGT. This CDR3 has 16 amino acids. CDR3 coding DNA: TGTGCCAGCAGTGAAGCCGAGGGGTCAACTAATGAAAAACTGTTTTTT. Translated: CASSEAEGSTNEKLFF.

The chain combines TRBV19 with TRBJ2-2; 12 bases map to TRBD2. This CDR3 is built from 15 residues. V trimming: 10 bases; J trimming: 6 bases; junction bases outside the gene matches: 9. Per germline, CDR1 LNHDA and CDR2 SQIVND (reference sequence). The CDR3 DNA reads TGTGCCACCCAGGCGAGGACTAGCGGGGCCGGGGAGCTGTTTTTT. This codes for CATQARTSGAGELFF. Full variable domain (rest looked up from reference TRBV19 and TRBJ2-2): DGGITQSPKYLFRKEGQNVTLSCEQNLNHDAMYWYRQDPGQGLRLIYYSQIVNDFQKGDIAEGYSVSREKKESFPLTVTSAQKNPTAFYLCATQARTSGAGELFFGEGSRLTVL.

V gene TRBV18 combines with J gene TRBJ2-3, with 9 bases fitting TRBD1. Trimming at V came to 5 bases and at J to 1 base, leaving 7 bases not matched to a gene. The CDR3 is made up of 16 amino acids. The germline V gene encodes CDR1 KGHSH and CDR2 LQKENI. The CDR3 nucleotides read TGTGCCAGCTCAGGTCCGGGACAGGGCCGCACAGATACGCAGTATTTT. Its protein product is CASSGPGQGRTDTQYF.

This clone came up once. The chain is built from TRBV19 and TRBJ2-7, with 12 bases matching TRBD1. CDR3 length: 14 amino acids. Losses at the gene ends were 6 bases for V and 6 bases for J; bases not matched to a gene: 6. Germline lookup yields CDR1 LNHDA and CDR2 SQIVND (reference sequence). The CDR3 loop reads CASRTGTGGGEQYF. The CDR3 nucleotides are TGTGCCAGTAGGACCGGGACAGGGGGCGGCGAGCAGTACTTC.

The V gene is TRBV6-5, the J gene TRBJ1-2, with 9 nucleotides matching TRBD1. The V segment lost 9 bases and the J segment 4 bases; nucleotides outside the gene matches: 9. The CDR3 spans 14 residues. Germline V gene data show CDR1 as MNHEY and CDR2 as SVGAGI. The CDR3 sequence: CASIRGQGSYGYTF. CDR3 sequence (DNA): TGTGCCAGTATACGAGGACAGGGGTCCTATGGCTACACCTTC.

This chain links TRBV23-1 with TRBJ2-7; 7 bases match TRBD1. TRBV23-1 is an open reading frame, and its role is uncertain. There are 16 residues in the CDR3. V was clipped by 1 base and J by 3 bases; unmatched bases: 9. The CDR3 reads CASSQWRTGVSYEQYF. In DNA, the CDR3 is TGCGCCAGCAGTCAATGGAGGACAGGAGTAAGCTACGAGCAGTACTTC.

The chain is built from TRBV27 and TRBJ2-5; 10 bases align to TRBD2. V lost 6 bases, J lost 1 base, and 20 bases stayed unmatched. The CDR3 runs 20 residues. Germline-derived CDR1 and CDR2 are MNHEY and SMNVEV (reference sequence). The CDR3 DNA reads TGTGCCAGCAGGCGCCTATCGGGGGATCCTAGACTAGCGGGCCAAGAGACCCAGTACTTC. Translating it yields CASRRLSGDPRLAGQETQYF.

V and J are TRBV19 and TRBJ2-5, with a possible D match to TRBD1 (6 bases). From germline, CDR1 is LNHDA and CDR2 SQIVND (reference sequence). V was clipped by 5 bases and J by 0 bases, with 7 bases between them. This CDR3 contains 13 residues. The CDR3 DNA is TGTGCCAGTAGTCGACAGGACCAAGAGACCCAGTACTTC. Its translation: CASSRQDQETQYF.

DNA for the CDR3: TGTGCCAGCAGTATAGGAAAGGGGAACTATGGCTACACCTTC. It is translated as CASSIGKGNYGYTF. The rearrangement links TRBV28 to TRBJ1-2, with a tentative D call TRBD1 (5 bases). Germline CDR1 reads MDHEN; CDR2 reads SYDVKM. This CDR3 spans 14 amino acids. Trimming shortened V by 5 bases and J by 2 bases, and 12 bases separated the two germline ends.

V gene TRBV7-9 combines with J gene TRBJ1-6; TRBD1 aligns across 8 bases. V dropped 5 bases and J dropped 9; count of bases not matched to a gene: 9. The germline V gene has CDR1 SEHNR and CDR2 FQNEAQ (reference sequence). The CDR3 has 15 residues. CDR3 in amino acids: CASSAPGQAVSPLHF. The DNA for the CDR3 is TGTGCCAGCAGCGCTCCGGGACAGGCAGTTTCACCCCTCCACTTT.

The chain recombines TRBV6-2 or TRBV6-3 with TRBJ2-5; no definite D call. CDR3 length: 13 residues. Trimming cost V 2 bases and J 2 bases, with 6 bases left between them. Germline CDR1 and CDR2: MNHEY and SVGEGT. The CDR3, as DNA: TGTGCCAGCAGTTACCGTGGGCAAGAGACCCAGTACTTC. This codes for CASSYRGQETQYF.

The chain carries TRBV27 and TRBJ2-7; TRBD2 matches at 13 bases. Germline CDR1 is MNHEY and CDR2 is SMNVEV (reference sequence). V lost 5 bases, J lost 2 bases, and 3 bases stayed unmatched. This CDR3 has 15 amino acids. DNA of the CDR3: TGTGCCAGCAGTCGAACTAGCGGGGGGGCCTACGAGCAGTACTTC. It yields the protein CASSRTSGGAYEQYF.

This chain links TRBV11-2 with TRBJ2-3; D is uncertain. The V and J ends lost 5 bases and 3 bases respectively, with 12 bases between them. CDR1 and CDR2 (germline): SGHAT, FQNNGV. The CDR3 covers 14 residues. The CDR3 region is CASSQRVTTDTQYF. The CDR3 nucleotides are TGTGCCAGCAGCCAAAGGGTGACAACAGATACGCAGTATTTT.

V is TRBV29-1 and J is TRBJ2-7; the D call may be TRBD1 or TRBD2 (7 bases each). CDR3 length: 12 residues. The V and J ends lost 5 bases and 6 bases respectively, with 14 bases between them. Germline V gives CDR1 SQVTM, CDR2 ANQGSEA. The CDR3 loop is CSVREGAGEQYF. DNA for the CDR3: TGCAGCGTTAGGGAGGGGGCCGGCGAGCAGTACTTC.

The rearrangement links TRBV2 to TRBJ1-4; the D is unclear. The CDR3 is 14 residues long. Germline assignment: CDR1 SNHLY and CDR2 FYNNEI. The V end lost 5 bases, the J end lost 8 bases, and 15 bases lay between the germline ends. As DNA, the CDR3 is TGTGCCAGCAGTCCCGACTACTTCGGGGAAAAACTGTTTTTT. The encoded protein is CASSPDYFGEKLFF. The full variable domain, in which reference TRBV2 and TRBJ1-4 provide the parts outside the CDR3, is EPEVTQTPSHQVTQMGQEVILRCVPISNHLYFYWYRQILGQKVEFLVSFYNNEISEKSEIFDDQFSVERPDGSNFTLKIRSTKLEDSAMYFCASSPDYFGEKLFFGSGTQLSVL.

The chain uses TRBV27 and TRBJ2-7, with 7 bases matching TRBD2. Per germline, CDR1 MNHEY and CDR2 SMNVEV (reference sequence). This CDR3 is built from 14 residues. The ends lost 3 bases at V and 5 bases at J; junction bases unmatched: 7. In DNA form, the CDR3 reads TGTGCCAGCAGTTTGGCTCGTCGGGGGGACGAGCAGTACTTC. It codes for CASSLARRGDEQYF.

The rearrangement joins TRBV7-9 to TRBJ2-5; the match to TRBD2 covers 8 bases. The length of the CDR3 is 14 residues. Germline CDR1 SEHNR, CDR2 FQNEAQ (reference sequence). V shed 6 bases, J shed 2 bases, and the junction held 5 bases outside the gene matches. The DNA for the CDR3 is TGTGCCAGCAGGGAGGGACTAGGACAAGAGACCCAGTACTTC. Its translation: CASREGLGQETQYF.

Here the CDR3 reads CATSDLQGASQETQYF. The CDR3 bases are TGTGCCACCAGTGATTTGCAAGGGGCCAGCCAAGAGACCCAGTACTTC. The J gene is TRBJ2-5, the V gene TRBV24-1, with D possibly TRBD1 on 5 matching bases. The germline V gene has CDR1 KGHDR and CDR2 SFDVKD. This CDR3 region has 16 residues. The ends were cut back, 0 bases at V and 1 base at J, with 11 bases in the middle.

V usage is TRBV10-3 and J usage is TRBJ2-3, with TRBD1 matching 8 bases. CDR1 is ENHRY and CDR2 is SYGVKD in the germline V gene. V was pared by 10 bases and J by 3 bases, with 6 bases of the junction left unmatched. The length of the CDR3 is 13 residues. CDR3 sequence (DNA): TGTGCCACCTCCAGGGGGCTGACAGATACGCAGTATTTT. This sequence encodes CATSRGLTDTQYF.

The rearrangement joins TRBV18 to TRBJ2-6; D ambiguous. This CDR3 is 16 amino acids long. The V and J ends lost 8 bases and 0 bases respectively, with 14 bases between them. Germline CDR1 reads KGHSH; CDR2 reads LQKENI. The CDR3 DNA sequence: TGTGCCAGCACCGTCATCCCCTCCTCTGGGGCCAACGTCCTGACTTTC. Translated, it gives CASTVIPSSGANVLTF.

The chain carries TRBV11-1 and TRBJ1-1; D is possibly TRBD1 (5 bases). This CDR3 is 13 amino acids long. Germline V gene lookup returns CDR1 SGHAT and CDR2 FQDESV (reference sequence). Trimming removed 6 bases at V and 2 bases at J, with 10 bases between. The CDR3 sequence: CASSSQVNTEAFF. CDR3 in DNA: TGTGCCAGCAGTTCACAGGTTAACACTGAAGCTTTCTTT.

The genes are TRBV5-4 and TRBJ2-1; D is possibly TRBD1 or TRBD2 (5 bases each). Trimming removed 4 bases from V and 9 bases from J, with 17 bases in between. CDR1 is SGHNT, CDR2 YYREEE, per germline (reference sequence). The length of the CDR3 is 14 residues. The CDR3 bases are TGTGCCAGCAGCGCCGGGACGCCTGGAGGTGAGCAGTTCTTC. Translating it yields CASSAGTPGGEQFF.

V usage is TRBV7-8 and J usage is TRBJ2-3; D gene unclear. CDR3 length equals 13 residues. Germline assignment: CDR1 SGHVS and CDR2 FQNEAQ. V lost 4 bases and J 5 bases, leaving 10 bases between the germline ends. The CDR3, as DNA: TGTGCCAGCAGCTACCAACAGCGAGATACGCAGTATTTT. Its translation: CASSYQQRDTQYF.